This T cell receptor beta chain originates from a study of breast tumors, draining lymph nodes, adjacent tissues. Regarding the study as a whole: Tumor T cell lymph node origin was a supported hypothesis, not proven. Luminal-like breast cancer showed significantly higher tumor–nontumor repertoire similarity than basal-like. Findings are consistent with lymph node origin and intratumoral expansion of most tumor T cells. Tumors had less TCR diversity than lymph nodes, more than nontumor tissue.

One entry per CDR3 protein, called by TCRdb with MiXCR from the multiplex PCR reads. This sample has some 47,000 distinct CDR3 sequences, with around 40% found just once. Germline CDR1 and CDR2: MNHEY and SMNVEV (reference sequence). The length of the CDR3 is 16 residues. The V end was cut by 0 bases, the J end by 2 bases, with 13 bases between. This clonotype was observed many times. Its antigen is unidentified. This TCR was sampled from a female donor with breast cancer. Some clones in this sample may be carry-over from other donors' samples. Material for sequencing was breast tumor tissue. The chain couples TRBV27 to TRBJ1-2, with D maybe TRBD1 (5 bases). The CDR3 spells CASSLSAGTLNYGYTF. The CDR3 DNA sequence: TGTGCCAGCAGTTTATCGGCAGGGACTCTAAACTATGGCTACACCTTC.